The 12 T cell receptor beta chains presented below share a single source sample, sequenced in a study of Ad26.COV2.S vaccination and SARS-CoV-2 variants. Treatment indicated: around 19 received Ad26.COV2.S at low or high dose, single or two shots; about 5 received placebo; per-sample allocation not given. Material that was analyzed had been drawn on day 63 after the first vaccine or placebo injection. Here immunoSEQ multiplex PCR was the method, and the copy in TCRdb shows in-frame clones only, minus some. This table has around 420,000 clones, 88% appearing once. Sequenced here: peripheral blood, sampled in a trial of Ad26.COV2.S vaccine versus placebo. Every receptor here comes from a person aged 18-60 years who received the Ad26.COV2.S COVID-19 vaccine or a placebo.

The chain couples TRBV11-2 to TRBJ2-1; 9 nucleotides align to TRBD2. The J segment lost 6 bases and the V segment lost 3 bases, leaving 6 bases of the junction unmatched. From germline, CDR1 is SGHAT and CDR2 FQNNGV. The CDR3 is 15 residues long. The CDR3 DNA sequence: TGTGCCAGCAGCTTCGGCGGGGGGGCATCCAATGAGCAGTTCTTC. It specifies CASSFGGGASNEQFF.

This clone was observed a handful of times. The rearrangement joins TRBV28 to TRBJ2-3; TRBD2 aligns across 9 bases. V lost 6 bases and J lost 3; bases outside the gene matches: 7. The germline V gene has CDR1 MDHEN and CDR2 SYDVKM. This CDR3 is built from 15 residues. The CDR3 sequence is CASRGSGGITDTQYF. The CDR3, as DNA: TGTGCCAGCAGGGGTAGCGGGGGAATAACAGATACGCAGTATTTT.

This sequence joins TRBV6-5 and TRBJ1-2, with TRBD1 matching 11 bases. The V gene's germline CDR1 is MNHEY and CDR2 SVGAGI. V was pared by 7 bases and J by 7 bases, with 11 bases of the junction left unmatched. The CDR3 runs to 15 residues. DNA for the CDR3: TGTGCCAGCACCCCAGGACAGGGGGCACTTGGTGGCTACACCTTC. Its translation: CASTPGQGALGGYTF.

This rearrangement joins TRBV9 to TRBJ2-2; 12 bases fit TRBD2. With 4 bases clipped from V and 5 bases from J, the junction kept 12 bases outside the gene matches. Germline CDR1 SGDLS, CDR2 YYNGEE. This CDR3 is 18 amino acids long. The CDR3 loop is CASSPRLAGGRRTGELFF. As DNA, the CDR3 is TGTGCCAGCAGCCCCAGGCTAGCGGGGGGGCGTAGGACCGGGGAGCTGTTTTTT.

This clone has ten or more counts. V is TRBV7-9 and J is TRBJ1-6, with TRBD1 as a possible D gene (5 bases). The germline gives CDR1 SEHNR, CDR2 FQNEAQ (reference sequence). The germline V and J ends were trimmed by 2 bases and 8 bases, with 13 bases remaining between them. The CDR3 spans 15 residues. CDR3 in amino acids: CASSLSGGSDSPLHF. As DNA, the CDR3 is TGTGCCAGCAGCTTATCGGGGGGATCGGATTCACCCCTCCACTTT.

This chain links TRBV29-1 with TRBJ2-3; D may be TRBD2 (6 bases). This CDR3 is built from 14 residues. Trimming took 6 bases from V and 0 from J, leaving 13 bases between them. CDR1 is SQVTM, CDR2 ANQGSEA, per germline. CDR3 nucleotides: TGCAGCGTGGGGGGACTCTCTAGCACAGATACGCAGTATTTT. Protein sequence: CSVGGLSSTDTQYF.

This chain uses TRBV7-9 with TRBJ1-2; 8 nucleotides align to TRBD1. This CDR3 has 17 residues. The germline CDR1 and CDR2 sequences are SEHNR and FQNEAQ (reference sequence). The J segment lost 0 bases and the V segment lost 4 bases, leaving 10 bases of the junction unmatched. This CDR3 is CASSSTGQAPANYGYTF. CDR3 coding DNA: TGTGCCAGCAGCTCCACGGGACAGGCGCCTGCTAACTATGGCTACACCTTC.

This chain connects TRBV9 to TRBJ2-1, with no clear D. The V end was cut by 0 bases, the J end by 2 bases, with 9 bases between. This CDR3 region has 15 residues. Germline CDR1 is SGDLS and CDR2 is YYNGEE. The chain's CDR3 is CASSVVSAPYNEQFF. Written as DNA, the CDR3 is TGTGCCAGCAGCGTAGTGAGCGCCCCCTACAATGAGCAGTTCTTC.

The chain has TRBV16 and TRBJ1-5; D gene unclear. Germline V lookup: CDR1 KGHSY, CDR2 FQNENV. The CDR3 has 15 residues. V shed 5 bases and J shed 3 bases, with 14 bases lying between them. This CDR3 reads CASSVGPAINQPQHF. CDR3 in DNA: TGTGCCAGCAGCGTCGGGCCCGCTATCAATCAGCCCCAGCATTTT.

This rearrangement joins TRBV9 to TRBJ1-3; the match to TRBD1 covers 8 bases. Germline CDR1 SGDLS, CDR2 YYNGEE. Trimming cost V 2 bases and J 1 base; bases outside gene matches: 5. This CDR3 comprises 16 residues. In DNA form, the CDR3 reads TGTGCCAGCAGCGTCCTGGACAGGGTGTCTGGAAACACCATATATTTT. Protein sequence: CASSVLDRVSGNTIYF.

The chain has TRBV5-1 and TRBJ1-2; D not certain. Germline CDR1 SGHRS, CDR2 YFSETQ. This CDR3 spans 16 amino acids. Trimming took off 0 bases at V and 4 bases at J, with 16 bases between the two ends. The DNA of the CDR3 is TGCGCCAGCAGCTTGGCCGGTCAGTTGGAGGGCTATGGCTACACCTTC. It encodes CASSLAGQLEGYGYTF. Together with reference TRBV5-1 and TRBJ1-2, the CDR3 gives the full variable domain: KAGVTQTPRYLIKTRGQQVTLSCSPISGHRSVSWYQQTPGQGLQFLFEYFSETQRNKGNFPGRFSGRQFSNSRSEMNVSTLELGDSALYLCASSLAGQLEGYGYTFGSGTRLTVV.

The V call is TRBV4-3, the J call TRBJ2-1; tentative D call: TRBD2 (6 bases). This CDR3 is built from 15 residues. Germline V gene sequence: CDR1 LGHNA, CDR2 YSLEER. V was shortened by 0 bases and J by 6 bases, with 12 bases between the two germline ends. CDR3: CASSQDTGVANEQFF. DNA of the CDR3: TGCGCCAGCAGCCAAGACACGGGGGTGGCCAATGAGCAGTTCTTC.